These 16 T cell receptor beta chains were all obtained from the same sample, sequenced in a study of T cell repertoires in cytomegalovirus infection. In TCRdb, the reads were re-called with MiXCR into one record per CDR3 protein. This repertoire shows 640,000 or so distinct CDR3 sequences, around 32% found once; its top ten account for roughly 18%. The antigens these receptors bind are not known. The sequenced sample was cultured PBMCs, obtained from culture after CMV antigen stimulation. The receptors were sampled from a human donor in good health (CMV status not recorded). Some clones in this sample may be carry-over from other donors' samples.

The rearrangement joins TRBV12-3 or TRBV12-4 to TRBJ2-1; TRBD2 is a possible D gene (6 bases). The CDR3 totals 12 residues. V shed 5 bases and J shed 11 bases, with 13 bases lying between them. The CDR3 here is CASSPTGSKQFF. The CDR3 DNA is TGTGCCAGCAGTCCCACCGGGAGTAAGCAGTTCTTC.

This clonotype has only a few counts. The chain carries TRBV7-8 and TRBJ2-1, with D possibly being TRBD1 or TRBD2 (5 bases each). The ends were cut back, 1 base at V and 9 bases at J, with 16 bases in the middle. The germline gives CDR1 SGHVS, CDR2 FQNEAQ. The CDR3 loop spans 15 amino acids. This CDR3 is CASSLGNRPGREQFF. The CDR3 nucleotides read TGTGCCAGCAGCTTAGGGAATCGACCGGGACGTGAGCAGTTCTTC.

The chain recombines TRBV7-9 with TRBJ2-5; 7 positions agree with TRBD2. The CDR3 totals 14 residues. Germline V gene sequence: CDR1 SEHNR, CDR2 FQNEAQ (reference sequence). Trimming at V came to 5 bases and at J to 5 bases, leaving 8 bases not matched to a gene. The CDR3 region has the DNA TGTGCCAGCAGCAACGCGGGAGTGCGGGAGACCCAGTACTTC. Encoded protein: CASSNAGVRETQYF.

The CDR3 DNA follows: TGCGCCAGCAGTGAGTCAGGGGATGAGCAGTTCTTC. It encodes CASSESGDEQFF. V is TRBV10-1 and J is TRBJ2-1, with D perhaps matching TRBD1 (5 bases). Trimming pared 0 bases from V and 8 bases from J, leaving 5 bases between. Germline CDR1 is WNHNN and CDR2 is SYGVQD (reference sequence). The CDR3 contains 12 residues.

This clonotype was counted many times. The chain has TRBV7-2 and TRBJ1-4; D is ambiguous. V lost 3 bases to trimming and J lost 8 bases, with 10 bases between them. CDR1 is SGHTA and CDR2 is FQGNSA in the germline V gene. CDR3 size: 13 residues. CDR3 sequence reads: CASSFTGSEKLFF. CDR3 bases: TGTGCCAGCAGCTTCACTGGTAGCGAAAAACTGTTTTTT.

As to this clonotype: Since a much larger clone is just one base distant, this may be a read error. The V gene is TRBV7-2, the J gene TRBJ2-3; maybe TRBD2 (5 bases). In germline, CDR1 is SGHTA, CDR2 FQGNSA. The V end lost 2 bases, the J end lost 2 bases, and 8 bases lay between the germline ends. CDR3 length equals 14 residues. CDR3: CASSLRTFTDTQYF. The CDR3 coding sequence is TGTGCCAGCAGCTTAAGGACTTTCACAGATACGCAGTATTTT.

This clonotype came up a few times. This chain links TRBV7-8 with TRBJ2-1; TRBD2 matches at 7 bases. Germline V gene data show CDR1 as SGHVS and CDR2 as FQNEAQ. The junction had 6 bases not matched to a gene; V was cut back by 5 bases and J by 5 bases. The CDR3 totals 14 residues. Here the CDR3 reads CASSPWGGDNEQFF. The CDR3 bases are TGTGCCAGCAGCCCCTGGGGGGGGGACAATGAGCAGTTCTTC. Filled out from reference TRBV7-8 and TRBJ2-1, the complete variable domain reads GAGVSQSPRYKVAKRGQDVALRCDPISGHVSLFWYQQALGQGPEFLTYFQNEAQLDKSGLPSDRFFAERPEGSVSTLKIQRTQQEDSAVYLCASSPWGGDNEQFFGPGTRLTVL.

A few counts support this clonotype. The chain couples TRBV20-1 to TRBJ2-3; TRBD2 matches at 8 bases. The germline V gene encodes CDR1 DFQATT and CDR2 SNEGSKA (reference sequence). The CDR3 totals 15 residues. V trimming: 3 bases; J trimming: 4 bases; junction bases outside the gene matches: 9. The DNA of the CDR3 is TGCAGTGCTAGCGACGGGAGGGCCTTCCCAGATACGCAGTATTTT. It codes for CSASDGRAFPDTQYF.

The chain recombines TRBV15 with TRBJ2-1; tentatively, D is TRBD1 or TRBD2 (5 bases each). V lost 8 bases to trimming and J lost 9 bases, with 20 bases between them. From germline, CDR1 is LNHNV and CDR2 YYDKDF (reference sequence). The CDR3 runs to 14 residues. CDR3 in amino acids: CATSRDPRSSEQFF. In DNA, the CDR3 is TGTGCCACCTCGAGGGACCCACGCAGCAGTGAGCAGTTCTTC.

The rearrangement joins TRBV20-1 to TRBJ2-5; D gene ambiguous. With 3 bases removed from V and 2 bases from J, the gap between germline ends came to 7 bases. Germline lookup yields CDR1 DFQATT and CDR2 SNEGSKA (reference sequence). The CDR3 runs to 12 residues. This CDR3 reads CSASSRQETQYF. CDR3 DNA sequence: TGCAGTGCTAGCTCTAGACAAGAGACCCAGTACTTC.

In nucleotides, the CDR3 is TGTGCCAGCAGCCCCAGGGTGGGGAGGAACACCGGGGAGCTGTTTTTT. It is translated as CASSPRVGRNTGELFF. The rearrangement links TRBV11-2 to TRBJ2-2, with D tentatively TRBD1 or TRBD2 (5 bases each). CDR3 size: 16 residues. V was cut by 5 bases and J by 1 base, with 14 bases left in between. Germline V gene sequence: CDR1 SGHAT, CDR2 FQNNGV.

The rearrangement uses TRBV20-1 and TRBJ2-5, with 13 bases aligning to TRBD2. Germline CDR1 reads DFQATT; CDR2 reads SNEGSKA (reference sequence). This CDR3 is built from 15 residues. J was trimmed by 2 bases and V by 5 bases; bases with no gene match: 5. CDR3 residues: CSAGGTSGKQETQYF. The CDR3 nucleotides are TGCAGTGCTGGAGGGACTAGCGGGAAACAAGAGACCCAGTACTTC.

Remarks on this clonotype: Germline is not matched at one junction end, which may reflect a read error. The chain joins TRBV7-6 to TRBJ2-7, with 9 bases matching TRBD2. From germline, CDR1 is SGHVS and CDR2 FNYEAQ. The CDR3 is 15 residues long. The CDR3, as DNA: TGTGCCAGCAGCTTCTTAGCGGGAGAATCCTCCGAGCAGTACTTC. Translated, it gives CASSFLAGESSEQYF.

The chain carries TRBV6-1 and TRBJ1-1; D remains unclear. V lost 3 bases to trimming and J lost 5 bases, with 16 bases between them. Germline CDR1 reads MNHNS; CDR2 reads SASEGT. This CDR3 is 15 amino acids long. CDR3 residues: CASSDPWMRSTEAFF. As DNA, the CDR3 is TGTGCCAGCAGTGATCCCTGGATGCGTAGTACTGAAGCTTTCTTT.

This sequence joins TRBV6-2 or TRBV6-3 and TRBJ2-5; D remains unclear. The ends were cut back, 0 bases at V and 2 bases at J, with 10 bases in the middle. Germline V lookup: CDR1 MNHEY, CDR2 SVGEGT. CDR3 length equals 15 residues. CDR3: CASSYSGDRQETQYF. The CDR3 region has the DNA TGTGCCAGCAGTTACTCAGGCGACCGACAAGAGACCCAGTACTTC.

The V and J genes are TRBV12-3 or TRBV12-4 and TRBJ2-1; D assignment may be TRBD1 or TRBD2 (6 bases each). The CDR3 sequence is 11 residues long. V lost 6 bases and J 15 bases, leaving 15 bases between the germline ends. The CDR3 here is CASSPGGFRFF. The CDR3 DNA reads TGTGCCAGCAGCCCCGGGGGCTTTCGGTTCTTC.